The 26 T cell receptor beta chains presented below share a single source sample, sequenced in a study of cytomegalovirus exposure and HLA in healthy donors. The PCR was carried out with 60 Vbeta primers and 13 Jbeta primers. The method was immunoSEQ multiplex PCR; TCRdb's version includes in-frame clones alone and lacks a portion of them. This table holds around 35,000 clones, 74% found once. Sequencing was done on a sample of PBMCs. These receptors originate from a man under 40 in good health and CMV-seronegative.

The chain joins TRBV11-3 to TRBJ1-1; 10 positions match TRBD1. The CDR3 runs to 14 residues. CDR1 is SGHNT and CDR2 is YENEEA in the germline V gene. After removal of 5 bases from V and 1 base from J, the junction contained 1 base not matched to a gene. The DNA for the CDR3 is TGTGCCAGCAGCCGGACAGGGGGGAACACTGAAGCTTTCTTT. It specifies CASSRTGGNTEAFF. Looking up the rest from reference TRBV11-3 and TRBJ1-1 gives the full variable domain: EAGVVQSPRYKIIEKKQPVAFWCNPISGHNTLYWYLQNLGQGPELLIRYENEEAVDDSQLPKDRFSAERLKGVDSTLKIQPAELGDSAVYLCASSRTGGNTEAFFGQGTRLTVV.

The chain is built from TRBV29-1 and TRBJ2-7, with 7 bases lining up with TRBD1. V gave up 7 bases and J gave up 2 bases; unmatched junction bases: 5. This CDR3 region has 12 residues. The germline V gene encodes CDR1 SQVTM and CDR2 ANQGSEA. The CDR3 sequence: CSAHRGAYEQYF. In DNA form, the CDR3 reads TGCAGCGCACACAGGGGCGCCTACGAGCAGTACTTC.

J is TRBJ2-7 and V is TRBV6-1; TRBD2 aligns across 7 bases. V dropped 10 bases and J dropped 5; count of bases not matched to a gene: 8. Germline V CDR1 and CDR2: MNHNS, SASEGT. The CDR3 covers 12 residues. CDR3 sequence: CANGGGLDEQYF. CDR3 coding DNA: TGTGCCAATGGGGGGGGTCTCGACGAGCAGTACTTC.

This sequence joins TRBV7-2 and TRBJ1-1; D gene uncertain. The germline V gene has CDR1 SGHTA and CDR2 FQGNSA. CDR3 length: 16 residues. V was clipped by 1 base and J by 4 bases, with 16 bases between them. The CDR3 here is CASSLVTAAQSTEAFF. As DNA, the CDR3 is TGTGCCAGCAGCTTAGTCACGGCAGCGCAGTCCACTGAAGCTTTCTTT.

The rearrangement links TRBV10-3 to TRBJ1-5, with a possible D match to TRBD1 (5 bases). V was trimmed by 0 bases and J by 6 bases, leaving 18 bases between them. There are 17 residues in the CDR3. From germline, CDR1 is ENHRY and CDR2 SYGVKD. CDR3 residues: CAISESTGGVAGQPQHF. CDR3 coding DNA: TGTGCCATCAGTGAGTCCACCGGGGGGGTGGCGGGTCAGCCCCAGCATTTT.

This chain uses TRBV29-1 with TRBJ1-5; 7 bases fit TRBD1. This CDR3 contains 13 residues. Trimming cost V 7 bases and J 9 bases; bases outside gene matches: 12. In germline, CDR1 is SQVTM, CDR2 ANQGSEA. CDR3 nucleotides: TGCAGCGCCCATGGGGCAGGGGGAGGGCCCCAGCATTTT. Amino acids: CSAHGAGGGPQHF.

This sequence joins TRBV6-1 and TRBJ1-2; D gene ambiguous. The CDR3 totals 14 residues. Germline V gene data show CDR1 as MNHNS and CDR2 as SASEGT. The V end was cut by 5 bases, the J end by 2 bases, with 12 bases between. The CDR3 here is CASSQYSLNYGYTF. The CDR3 nucleotides are TGTGCCAGCAGTCAGTATAGCTTGAACTATGGCTACACCTTC.

The chain carries TRBV13 and TRBJ2-7; TRBD2 matches at 13 bases. This CDR3 contains 15 residues. V was clipped by 5 bases and J by 4 bases; unmatched bases: 5. CDR1 is PRHDT, CDR2 FYEKMQ, per germline (reference sequence). The DNA for the CDR3 is TGTGCCAGCAGCACCAGGACTAGCGGGAGATACGAGCAGTACTTC. Translation: CASSTRTSGRYEQYF.

The J gene is TRBJ2-7, the V gene TRBV4-2, with TRBD2 matching 11 bases. This CDR3 region has 16 residues. Germline lookup yields CDR1 LGHNA and CDR2 YNFKEQ. The V gene end was trimmed by 0 bases and the J gene end by 6 bases; junction bases not matched to a gene: 7. The CDR3 nucleotides are TGTGCCAGCAGCCAAGATCTGGCTAGCGGGAGGCTCGAGCAGTACTTC. Its protein product is CASSQDLASGRLEQYF.

V gene TRBV19 combines with J gene TRBJ2-2; D might be TRBD1 (6 bases). Germline V gene sequence: CDR1 LNHDA, CDR2 SQIVND (reference sequence). This CDR3 contains 14 residues. V lost 6 bases and J lost 6, with 14 bases in between. CDR3: CASRDRLRAGELFF. The CDR3, as DNA: TGTGCCAGTAGGGACAGATTACGGGCCGGGGAGCTGTTTTTT.

The J gene is TRBJ2-5, the V gene TRBV5-5; D is uncertain. CDR1 is SGHKS and CDR2 is YYEKEE in the germline V gene (reference sequence). The CDR3 covers 13 residues. V was trimmed by 2 bases and J by 1 base, leaving 6 bases between them. The CDR3 loop is CASSLHPQETQYF. CDR3 nucleotide sequence: TGTGCCAGCAGCTTACACCCCCAAGAGACCCAGTACTTC.

This clone came up once. This chain joins TRBV18 and TRBJ2-1, with 12 bases identical to TRBD2. This CDR3 comprises 16 residues. Germline V gene data show CDR1 as KGHSH and CDR2 as LQKENI. V was pared by 3 bases and J by 9 bases, with 9 bases of the junction left unmatched. The CDR3 protein is CASSPTLAGGVGEQFF. DNA for the CDR3: TGTGCCAGCTCACCCACACTAGCGGGAGGAGTCGGTGAGCAGTTCTTC. Based on the CDR3 plus reference TRBV18 and TRBJ2-1, the full variable domain is NAGVMQNPRHLVRRRGQEARLRCSPMKGHSHVYWYRQLPEEGLKFMVYLQKENIIDESGMPKERFSAEFPKEGPSILRIQQVVRGDSAAYFCASSPTLAGGVGEQFFGPGTRLTVL.

This sequence joins TRBV5-1 and TRBJ2-1; 7 bases line up with TRBD1. The CDR3 length is 15 residues. In germline, CDR1 is SGHRS, CDR2 YFSETQ. V trimming: 0 bases; J trimming: 4 bases; junction bases outside the gene matches: 4. CDR3 loop: CASSLEGQTYNEQFF. The CDR3 coding sequence is TGCGCCAGCAGCTTGGAGGGACAGACTTACAATGAGCAGTTCTTC.

The chain links TRBV2 to TRBJ1-4; 10 bases align to TRBD1. This CDR3 region has 14 residues. CDR1 SNHLY and CDR2 FYNNEI come from the germline V gene. V lost 3 bases, J lost 8 bases, and 3 bases stayed unmatched. The CDR3 nucleotides are TGTGCCAGCAGTGACGGGACAGGGGTGGAAAAACTGTTTTTT. It codes for CASSDGTGVEKLFF.

The chain has TRBV5-1 and TRBJ1-2; weak D call: TRBD1 (6 bases). The CDR3 is made up of 14 amino acids. V was clipped by 5 bases and J by 8 bases, with 19 bases between them. Germline V gene data show CDR1 as SGHRS and CDR2 as YFSETQ. Here the CDR3 DNA reads TGCGCCAGCAGACCTCTACAGGGTTTGCTAGGCTACACCTTC. Residues: CASRPLQGLLGYTF.

The V and J genes are TRBV7-8 and TRBJ2-7; TRBD2 aligns across 12 bases. This CDR3 comprises 13 residues. The germline CDR1 and CDR2 sequences are SGHVS and FQNEAQ. V lost 5 bases to trimming and J lost 7 bases; unmatched junction nucleotides: 3. CDR3 amino acids: CASSPGTSGEQYF. For the CDR3, the DNA is TGTGCCAGCAGCCCCGGGACTAGCGGGGAGCAGTACTTC.

Note on this clone: The same CDR3 is also encoded by other DNA sequences in this sample. The rearrangement joins TRBV10-1 to TRBJ2-1; 7 bases agree with TRBD2. With 0 bases clipped from V and 0 bases from J, the junction kept 2 bases outside the gene matches. Germline V gene data show CDR1 as WNHNN and CDR2 as SYGVQD (reference sequence). The CDR3 spans 16 residues. As DNA, the CDR3 is TGCGCCAGCAGTGAGTCGGGCGGGGGCTCCTACAATGAGCAGTTCTTC. This sequence encodes CASSESGGGSYNEQFF.

The chain links TRBV6-1 to TRBJ2-6; D not certain. The CDR3 runs 13 residues. Trimming left V 8 bases short and J 4 bases short, with 9 bases between. CDR1 and CDR2 (germline): MNHNS, SASEGT. CDR3 region: CASSEVGANVLTF. CDR3 nucleotides: TGTGCCAGCTCCGAGGTGGGGGCCAACGTCCTGACTTTC.

The chain is built from TRBV19 and TRBJ1-1, with D perhaps matching TRBD1 (6 bases). CDR3 length: 13 residues. V lost 3 bases to trimming and J lost 6 bases, with 11 bases between them. The V gene's germline CDR1 is LNHDA and CDR2 SQIVND (reference sequence). DNA for the CDR3: TGTGCCAGTAGTATGCGGACAGTCCCTGAAGCTTTCTTT. It encodes CASSMRTVPEAFF.

As concerns this clone: The germline gene is not matched at one end of the junction; a read error may be the cause. The chain combines TRBV7-9 with TRBJ1-1; D gene unclear. Germline lookup yields CDR1 SEHNR and CDR2 FQNEAQ (reference sequence). There are 14 residues in the CDR3. DNA for the CDR3: TGTTCCAGCAGCCCAACAGTGAGCAACACTGAAGCTTTCTTT. This encodes CSSSPTVSNTEAFF.

This clone appeared a few times. This rearrangement joins TRBV18 to TRBJ1-1, with a weak D call TRBD1 (5 bases). This CDR3 is 14 amino acids long. Germline V gives CDR1 KGHSH, CDR2 LQKENI. V gave up 8 bases and J gave up 4 bases, with 17 bases separating them. The CDR3 protein is CASAPGTSGTEAFF. The CDR3 region has the DNA TGTGCCAGCGCCCCCGGGACTTCAGGCACTGAAGCTTTCTTT.

V gene TRBV6-1 combines with J gene TRBJ2-1, with a tentative D call TRBD2 (6 bases). V gave up 2 bases and J gave up 6 bases, with 17 bases separating them. This CDR3 region has 16 residues. Germline V gives CDR1 MNHNS, CDR2 SASEGT. The DNA for the CDR3 is TGTGCCAGCAGTGAATTCTCACAGGCCGGGGGCAATGAGCAGTTCTTC. Protein product: CASSEFSQAGGNEQFF.

Details on this clone: One end of the junction is discordant with germline, which a read error may explain. This chain connects TRBV5-1 to TRBJ1-2; D is possibly TRBD1 (6 bases). Germline-derived CDR1 and CDR2 are SGHRS and YFSETQ. The CDR3 consists of 16 residues. CDR3 sequence reads: CASSLNNRASNYGYPF. Written as DNA, the CDR3 is TGCGCCAGCAGCTTAAACAACAGGGCATCTAACTATGGCTACCCCTTC.

V usage is TRBV5-1 and J usage is TRBJ2-2; D may be TRBD2 (6 bases). This CDR3 is built from 18 residues. The germline V gene has CDR1 SGHRS and CDR2 YFSETQ. The V gene lost 0 bases and the J gene lost 6 bases, with 21 bases spanning the gap. The CDR3 DNA follows: TGCGCCAGCAGCTTGGGGCAGGGAGGTTCACTATCTGCCGGGGAGCTGTTTTTT. Translated, it gives CASSLGQGGSLSAGELFF.

The J gene is TRBJ1-4, the V gene TRBV27; unclear D gene. The germline V gene has CDR1 MNHEY and CDR2 SMNVEV (reference sequence). Between the trimmed V and J ends, which lost 4 bases and 5 bases, there was a span of 14 bases. The CDR3 totals 15 residues. The CDR3 coding sequence is TGTGCCAGCAGTTCCCCTGGGCAGAACAATGAAAAACTGTTTTTT. Translating it yields CASSSPGQNNEKLFF. The full variable domain, its missing parts supplied by reference TRBV27 and TRBJ1-4, is EAQVTQNPRYLITVTGKKLTVTCSQNMNHEYMSWYRQDPGLGLRQIYYSMNVEVTDKGDVPEGYKVSRKEKRNFPLILESPSPNQTSLYFCASSSPGQNNEKLFFGSGTQLSVL.

The V call is TRBV5-1, the J call TRBJ1-1; D is undetermined. Germline V gene lookup returns CDR1 SGHRS and CDR2 YFSETQ. This CDR3 region has 18 residues. V dropped 0 bases and J dropped 1 base, with 19 bases sitting between them. CDR3 coding DNA: TGCGCCAGCAGCTTGGCCCCGGGGTCAGCGCCATCGAACACTGAAGCTTTCTTT. Encoded protein: CASSLAPGSAPSNTEAFF.